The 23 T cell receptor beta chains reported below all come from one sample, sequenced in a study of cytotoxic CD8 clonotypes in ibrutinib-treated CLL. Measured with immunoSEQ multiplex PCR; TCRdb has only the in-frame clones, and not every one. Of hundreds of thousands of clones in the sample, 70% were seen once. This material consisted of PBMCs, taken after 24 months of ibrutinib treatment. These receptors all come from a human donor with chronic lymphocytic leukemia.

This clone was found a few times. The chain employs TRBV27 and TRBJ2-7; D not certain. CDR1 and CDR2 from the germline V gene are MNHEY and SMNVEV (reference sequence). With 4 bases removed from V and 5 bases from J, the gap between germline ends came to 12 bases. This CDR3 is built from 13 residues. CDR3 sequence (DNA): TGTGCCAGCAGTTGGCCCGACAAACACGAGCAGTACTTC. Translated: CASSWPDKHEQYF.

In DNA, the CDR3 is TGTGCCAGCAGCACGACAACGAACACTGAAGCTTTCTTT. Translation: CASSTTTNTEAFF. The chain is built from TRBV9 and TRBJ1-1; no clear D gene. The CDR3 spans 13 residues. The germline V and J ends were trimmed by 4 bases and 1 base, with 8 bases remaining between them. CDR1 and CDR2 from the germline V gene are SGDLS and YYNGEE.

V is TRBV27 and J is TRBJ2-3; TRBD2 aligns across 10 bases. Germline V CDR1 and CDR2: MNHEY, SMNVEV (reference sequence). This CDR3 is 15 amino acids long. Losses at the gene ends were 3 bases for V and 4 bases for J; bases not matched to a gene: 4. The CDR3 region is CASSFVLAGSDTQYF. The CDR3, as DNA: TGTGCCAGCAGTTTTGTACTAGCGGGATCAGATACGCAGTATTTT.

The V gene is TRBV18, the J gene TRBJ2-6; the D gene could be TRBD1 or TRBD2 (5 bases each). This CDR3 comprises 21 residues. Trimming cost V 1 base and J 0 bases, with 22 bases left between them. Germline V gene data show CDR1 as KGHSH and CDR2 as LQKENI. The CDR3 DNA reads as TGTGCCAGCTCACCACTCTTGCTCAACGGGGCAGCAGACTCTGGGGCCAACGTCCTGACTTTC. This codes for CASSPLLLNGAADSGANVLTF.

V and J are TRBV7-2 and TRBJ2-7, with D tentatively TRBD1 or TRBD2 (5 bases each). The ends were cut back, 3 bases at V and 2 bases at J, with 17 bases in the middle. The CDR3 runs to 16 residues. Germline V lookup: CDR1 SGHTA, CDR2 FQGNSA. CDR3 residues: CASSFGTNRGTYEQYF. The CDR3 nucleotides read TGTGCCAGCAGCTTCGGGACCAACCGAGGTACCTACGAGCAGTACTTC.

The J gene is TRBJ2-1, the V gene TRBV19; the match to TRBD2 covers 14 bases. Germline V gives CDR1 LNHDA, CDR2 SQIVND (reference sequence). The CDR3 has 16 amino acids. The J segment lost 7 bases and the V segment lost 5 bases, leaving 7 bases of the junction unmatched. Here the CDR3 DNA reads TGTGCCAGTAGTCCTCATCGACTAGCGGGGGGGAATGAGCAGTTCTTC. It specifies CASSPHRLAGGNEQFF. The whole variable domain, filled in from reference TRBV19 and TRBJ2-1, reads DGGITQSPKYLFRKEGQNVTLSCEQNLNHDAMYWYRQDPGQGLRLIYYSQIVNDFQKGDIAEGYSVSREKKESFPLTVTSAQKNPTAFYLCASSPHRLAGGNEQFFGPGTRLTVL.

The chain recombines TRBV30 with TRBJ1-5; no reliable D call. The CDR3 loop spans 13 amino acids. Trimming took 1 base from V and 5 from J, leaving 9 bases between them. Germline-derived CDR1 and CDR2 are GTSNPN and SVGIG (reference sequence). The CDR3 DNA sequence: TGTGCCTGGAGTGGGGAGGGATATCAGCCCCAGCATTTT. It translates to CAWSGEGYQPQHF.

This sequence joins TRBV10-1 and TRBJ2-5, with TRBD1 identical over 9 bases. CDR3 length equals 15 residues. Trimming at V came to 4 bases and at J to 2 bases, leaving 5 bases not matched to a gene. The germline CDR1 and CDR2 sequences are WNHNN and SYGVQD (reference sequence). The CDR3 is CASSGGQGSQETQYF. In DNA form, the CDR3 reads TGCGCCAGCAGTGGCGGACAGGGGTCGCAAGAGACCCAGTACTTC.

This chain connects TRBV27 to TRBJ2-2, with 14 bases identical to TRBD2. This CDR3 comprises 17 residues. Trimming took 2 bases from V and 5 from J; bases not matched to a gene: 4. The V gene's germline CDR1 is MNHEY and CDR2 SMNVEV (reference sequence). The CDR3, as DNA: TGTGCCAGCAGTTTAAGGGGACTAGCGGGAGAAACCGGGGAGCTGTTTTTT. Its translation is CASSLRGLAGETGELFF.

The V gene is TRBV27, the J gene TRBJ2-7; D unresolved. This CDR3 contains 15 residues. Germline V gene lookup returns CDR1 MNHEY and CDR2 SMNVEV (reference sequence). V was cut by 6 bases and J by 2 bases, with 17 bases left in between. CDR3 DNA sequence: TGTGCCAGCAGCAATCCCGGTGGCGGAACCTACGAGCAGTACTTC. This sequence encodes CASSNPGGGTYEQYF.

The CDR3 DNA is TGTGCCAGCAGTTTTTGGGGCGTCCCACGGGGAGAGACCCAGTACTTC. Its protein is CASSFWGVPRGETQYF. The chain joins TRBV28 to TRBJ2-5, with D possibly called TRBD1 or TRBD2 (5 bases each). CDR1 is MDHEN, CDR2 SYDVKM, per germline. V was pared by 3 bases and J by 4 bases, with 18 bases between. This CDR3 has 16 residues.

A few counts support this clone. The CDR3 DNA sequence: TGCGCCAGCAGGAGTGAGACAGGGGCCTACGAGCAGTACTTC. Amino acid sequence: CASRSETGAYEQYF. The chain employs TRBV5-1 and TRBJ2-7; 8 nucleotides align to TRBD1. The CDR3 extends over 14 amino acids. The germline CDR1 and CDR2 sequences are SGHRS and YFSETQ. With 5 bases clipped from V and 2 bases from J, the junction kept 6 bases outside the gene matches.

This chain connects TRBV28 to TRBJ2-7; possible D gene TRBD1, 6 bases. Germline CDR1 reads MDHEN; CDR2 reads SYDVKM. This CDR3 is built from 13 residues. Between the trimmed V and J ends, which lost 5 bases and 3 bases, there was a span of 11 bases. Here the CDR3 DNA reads TGTGCCAGCAGTACCGGACAGAGCTACGAGCAGTACTTC. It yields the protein CASSTGQSYEQYF.

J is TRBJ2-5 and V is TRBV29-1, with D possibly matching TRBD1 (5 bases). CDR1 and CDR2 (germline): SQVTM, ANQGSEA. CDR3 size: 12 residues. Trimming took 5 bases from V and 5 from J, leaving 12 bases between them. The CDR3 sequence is CSVYGRAETQYF. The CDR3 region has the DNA TGCAGCGTTTACGGCAGGGCGGAGACCCAGTACTTC.

DNA for the CDR3: TGTGCCAGCAGCTCCCCCCCCTCTCCAGGGGGGGAAAAACTGTTTTTT. The encoded protein is CASSSPPSPGGEKLFF. The rearrangement uses TRBV7-9 and TRBJ1-4; 7 bases match TRBD1. The junction had 13 bases not matched to a gene; V was cut back by 4 bases and J by 8 bases. This CDR3 region has 16 residues. CDR1 SEHNR and CDR2 FQNEAQ come from the germline V gene (reference sequence).

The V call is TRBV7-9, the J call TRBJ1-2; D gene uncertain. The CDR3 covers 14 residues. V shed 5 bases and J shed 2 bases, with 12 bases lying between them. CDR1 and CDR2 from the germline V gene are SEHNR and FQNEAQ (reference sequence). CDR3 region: CASSPREENYGYTF. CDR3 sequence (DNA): TGTGCCAGCAGCCCTAGAGAGGAAAACTATGGCTACACCTTC. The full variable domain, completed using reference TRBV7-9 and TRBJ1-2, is DTGVSQNPRHKITKRGQNVTFRCDPISEHNRLYWYRQTLGQGPEFLTYFQNEAQLEKSRLLSDRFSAERPKGSFSTLEIQRTEQGDSAMYLCASSPREENYGYTFGSGTRLTVV.

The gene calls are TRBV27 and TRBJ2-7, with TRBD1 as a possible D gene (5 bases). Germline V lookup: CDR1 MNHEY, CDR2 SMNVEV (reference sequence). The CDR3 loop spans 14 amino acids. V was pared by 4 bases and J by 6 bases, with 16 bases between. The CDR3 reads CASSSGHSGLEQYF. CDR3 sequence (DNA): TGTGCCAGCAGTTCCGGACATTCGGGCCTCGAGCAGTACTTC.

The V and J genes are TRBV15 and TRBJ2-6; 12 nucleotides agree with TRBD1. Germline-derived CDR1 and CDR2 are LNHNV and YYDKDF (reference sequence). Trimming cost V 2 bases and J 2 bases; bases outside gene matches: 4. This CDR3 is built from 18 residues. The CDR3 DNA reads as TGTGCCACCAGCAGACCGGGACAGGGGGCGCCTGGGGCCAACGTCCTGACTTTC. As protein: CATSRPGQGAPGANVLTF.

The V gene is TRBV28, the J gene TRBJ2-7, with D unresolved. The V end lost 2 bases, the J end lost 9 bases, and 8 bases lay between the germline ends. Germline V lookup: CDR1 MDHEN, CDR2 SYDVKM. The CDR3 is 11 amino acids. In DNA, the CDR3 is TGTGCCAGCAGTTTAACGGTCTCGCAGTACTTC. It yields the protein CASSLTVSQYF.

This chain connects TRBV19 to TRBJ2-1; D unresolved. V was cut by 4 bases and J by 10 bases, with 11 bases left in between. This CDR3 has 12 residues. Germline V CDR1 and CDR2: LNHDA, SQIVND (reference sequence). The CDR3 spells CASSTSGGEQFF. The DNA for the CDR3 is TGTGCCAGTAGTACCTCTGGTGGAGAGCAGTTCTTC.

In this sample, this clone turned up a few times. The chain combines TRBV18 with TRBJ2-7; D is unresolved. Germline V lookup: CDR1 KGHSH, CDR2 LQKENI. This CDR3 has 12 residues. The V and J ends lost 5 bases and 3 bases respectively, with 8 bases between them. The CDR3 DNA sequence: TGTGCCAGCTCAGAAGAGGACTACGAGCAGTACTTC. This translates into CASSEEDYEQYF.

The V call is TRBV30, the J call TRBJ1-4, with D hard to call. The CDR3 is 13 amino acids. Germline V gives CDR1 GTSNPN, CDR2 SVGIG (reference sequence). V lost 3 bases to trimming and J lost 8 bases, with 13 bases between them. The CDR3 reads CAWREAAGEKLFF. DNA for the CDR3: TGTGCCTGGAGGGAGGCAGCGGGGGAAAAACTGTTTTTT.

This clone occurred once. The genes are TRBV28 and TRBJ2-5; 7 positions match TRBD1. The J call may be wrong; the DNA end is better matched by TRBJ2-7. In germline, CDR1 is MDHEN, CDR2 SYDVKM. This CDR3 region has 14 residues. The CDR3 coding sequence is TGTGCCAGCAGTCTGACAGGGTTTACCTACGAGCAGTACTTC. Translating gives CASSLTGFTYEQYF.